This TCR beta chain was recovered during a study of blood T cell repertoires in COVID-19. In the study overall: Samples representing acute and convalescent COVID-19 were sourced from the United States, Italy and Spain.

Trimming removed 2 bases from V and 8 bases from J, with 11 bases in between. Germline lookup yields CDR1 SGDLS and CDR2 YYNGEE. This CDR3 has 14 residues. As handled by the study authors: Nucleated cell counts were estimated from reference gene primer amplification. Clones were sequenced by immunoSEQ multiplex PCR, and TCRdb holds only the in-frame ones, with some missing. V, J and clone size are taken as reported in that table, and D and trimming were inferred from the DNA itself. This table has 350,000 to 450,000 clones, over 75% appearing once. Sequences were obtained from peripheral blood. This chain links TRBV9 with TRBJ1-6, with D uncertain. The TCR comes from a woman in her fifties or sixties with COVID-19, enrolled during active disease. CDR3 loop: CASSVSGLHSPLHF. CDR3 bases: TGTGCCAGCAGCGTTTCAGGTCTTCATTCACCCCTCCACTTT.